This TCR beta chain was captured by sequencing in a study of cytomegalovirus exposure and HLA in healthy donors. Study at large: Approximately 80 million unique TCRs, all from HLA-typed donors, were included in an early release of the data.

Per germline, CDR1 SNHLY and CDR2 FYNNEI. This CDR3 has 16 amino acids. V shed 3 bases and J 2 bases; nucleotides not matched to a gene: 7. In the PCR, 60 Vbeta and 13 Jbeta primers were used. This table comes from immunoSEQ multiplex PCR, and its TCRdb copy is limited to in-frame clones, with some not included. The repertoire holds tens of thousands of clones, 73% seen once, with approximately 5.5% in the top ten. Sequences were obtained from PBMCs. The J gene is TRBJ2-3, the V gene TRBV2, with 8 bases that match TRBD2. The receptor's source is a man aged 45-65 years in good health and CMV-seronegative. DNA of the CDR3: TGTGCCAGCAGTGAGGTGCGGGGGGCCTTCACAGATACGCAGTATTTT. Its protein is CASSEVRGAFTDTQYF.